Following are 29 T cell receptor beta chains from one sample sequenced in a study of Graves' ophthalmopathy and Graves' hyperthyroidism. Amplification from RNA transcripts yielded the TCR beta CDR3 regions. In the first round, RT-PCR was carried out with HTBI primers, and a multiplex PCR formed the second round. TCRdb analysed the multiplex PCR reads with MiXCR anew, one entry per CDR3 protein. The sample yields 220,000 or so distinct CDR3 sequences, around a fifth seen once. Sample: peripheral blood. The receptors derive from a woman between 45 and 60 years old with Graves' ophthalmopathy.

This chain joins TRBV6-1 and TRBJ2-5; D is possibly TRBD1 (6 bases). The V gene lost 3 bases and the J gene lost 5 bases, with 13 bases spanning the gap. CDR1 and CDR2 (germline): MNHNS, SASEGT. This CDR3 has 14 residues. The CDR3 protein is CASSDPGTLETQYF. The CDR3 DNA is TGTGCCAGCAGTGACCCTGGGACATTGGAGACCCAGTACTTC.

V gene TRBV2 combines with J gene TRBJ2-7; 8 nucleotides match TRBD1. V shed 2 bases, J shed 3 bases, and the junction held 6 bases outside the gene matches. The CDR3 loop spans 15 amino acids. CDR1 SNHLY and CDR2 FYNNEI come from the germline V gene. DNA for the CDR3: TGTGCCAGCAGTGAATTGGGGACAGGACTCTACGAGCAGTACTTC. It yields the protein CASSELGTGLYEQYF.

This clonotype has a count of ten or more. The J gene is TRBJ1-3, the V gene TRBV6-1; D is perhaps TRBD1 (6 bases). CDR1 is MNHNS and CDR2 is SASEGT in the germline V gene. V was trimmed by 1 base and J by 5 bases, leaving 12 bases between them. The CDR3 runs 15 residues. CDR3 DNA sequence: TGTGCCAGCAGTGAAGTCGGCAGGGGTAGAAACACCATATATTTT. It yields the protein CASSEVGRGRNTIYF.

This clonotype was seen at least ten times. CDR3 coding DNA: TGCAGTGCTAGAGAACCGGGACGGAGTAACTATGGCTACACCTTC. Its translation is CSAREPGRSNYGYTF. This chain links TRBV20-1 with TRBJ1-2; TRBD1 is a possible D gene (5 bases). Trimming removed 0 bases from V and 1 base from J, with 12 bases in between. CDR1 DFQATT and CDR2 SNEGSKA come from the germline V gene (reference sequence). CDR3 length equals 15 residues.

The chain links TRBV11-2 to TRBJ1-2; TRBD1 might be the D (6 bases). V lost 0 bases to trimming and J lost 0 bases, with 11 bases between them. The CDR3 spans 16 residues. In germline, CDR1 is SGHAT, CDR2 FQNNGV. The DNA of the CDR3 is TGTGCCAGCAGCTTAGATTTCGGGGGCGCTAACTATGGCTACACCTTC. Translated: CASSLDFGGANYGYTF.

V is TRBV12-3 or TRBV12-4 and J is TRBJ1-5; D may be TRBD1 (6 bases). V was clipped by 1 base and J by 7 bases, with 14 bases between them. The CDR3 contains 15 residues. The CDR3 loop is CASSLVGGVGQPQHF. Here the CDR3 DNA reads TGTGCCAGCAGTTTAGTTGGGGGCGTAGGCCAGCCCCAGCATTTT.

This clonotype was counted at least ten times. This chain links TRBV11-3 with TRBJ1-1; D is unclear. CDR1 and CDR2 from the germline V gene are SGHNT and YENEEA. The CDR3 consists of 13 residues. The V gene lost 2 bases and the J gene lost 4 bases, with 8 bases spanning the gap. The CDR3 DNA follows: TGTGCCAGCAGCTTAAGGGAGGCCACTGAAGCTTTCTTT. Its translation is CASSLREATEAFF.

The chain has TRBV9 and TRBJ1-1; no definite D call. CDR3 size: 14 residues. CDR1 and CDR2 from the germline V gene are SGDLS and YYNGEE. V shed 1 base and J shed 0 bases, with 7 bases lying between them. The CDR3 reads CASSVSDMNTEAFF. The CDR3 DNA sequence: TGTGCCAGCAGCGTATCAGACATGAACACTGAAGCTTTCTTT. Complete variable domain (other parts from reference TRBV9 and TRBJ1-1): DSGVTQTPKHLITATGQRVTLRCSPRSGDLSVYWYQQSLDQGLQFLIQYYNGEERAKGNILERFSAQQFPDLHSELNLSSLELGDSALYFCASSVSDMNTEAFFGQGTRLTVV.

This clonotype showed up many times. The J gene is TRBJ1-1, the V gene TRBV29-1, with D unclear. With 8 bases removed from V and 2 bases from J, the gap between germline ends came to 18 bases. The CDR3 has 14 residues. Germline CDR1 is SQVTM and CDR2 is ANQGSEA. Here the CDR3 DNA reads TGCAGCTCCCTCGCGGGGTCCCTAAACACTGAAGCTTTCTTT. Encoded protein: CSSLAGSLNTEAFF.

This chain's CDR3 is CASSRPGQLAEQYF. The CDR3 DNA follows: TGTGCCAGCAGTCGCCCGGGACAGTTAGCCGAGCAGTACTTC. The chain couples TRBV12-3 or TRBV12-4 to TRBJ2-7; TRBD1 matches 7 bases. This CDR3 has 14 amino acids. The V segment lost 5 bases and the J segment 6 bases; nucleotides outside the gene matches: 10.

This clonotype was observed at least ten times. The V gene is TRBV7-2, the J gene TRBJ2-1; 9 bases map to TRBD1. Looked up from germline, CDR1 is SGHTA and CDR2 is FQGNSA. J lost 6 bases, V lost 3 bases, and 3 bases had no gene match. The CDR3 consists of 14 residues. CDR3 bases: TGTGCCAGCAGCTTGTGGGACAGGGTCAATGAGCAGTTCTTC. This gives the protein CASSLWDRVNEQFF. The full variable domain, with the rest looked up from reference TRBV7-2 and TRBJ2-1, is GAGVSQSPSNKVTEKGKDVELRCDPISGHTALYWYRQSLGQGLEFLIYFQGNSAPDKSGLPSDRFSAERTGGSVSTLTIQRTQQEDSAVYLCASSLWDRVNEQFFGPGTRLTVL.

There are many counts of this clonotype. The chain recombines TRBV20-1 with TRBJ1-4; no definite D call. The V end lost 1 base, the J end lost 1 base, and 4 bases lay between the germline ends. The germline CDR1 and CDR2 sequences are DFQATT and SNEGSKA (reference sequence). The CDR3 runs to 13 residues. The CDR3 coding sequence is TGCAGTGCTAGAGGGGGAACTAATGAAAAACTGTTTTTT. Translation gives CSARGGTNEKLFF.

There are many counts of this clonotype. The chain links TRBV2 to TRBJ1-6; no firm D call. V was clipped by 7 bases and J by 9 bases, with 16 bases between them. The CDR3 covers 14 residues. The germline V gene has CDR1 SNHLY and CDR2 FYNNEI. The CDR3 here is CASTPDQSSSPLHF. The CDR3 nucleotides read TGTGCCAGCACCCCTGACCAGAGTTCTTCACCCCTCCACTTT.

This clonotype was counted many times. V usage is TRBV29-1 and J usage is TRBJ2-5; 9 bases are a match to TRBD1. The V gene's germline CDR1 is SQVTM and CDR2 ANQGSEA. The CDR3 loop spans 14 amino acids. Trimming at V came to 7 bases and at J to 1 base, leaving 7 bases not matched to a gene. CDR3 in DNA: TGCAGCGCTCCGGGACAGGGTTTCCAAGAGACCCAGTACTTC. This codes for CSAPGQGFQETQYF.

This clonotype was counted ten times or more. The chain employs TRBV28 and TRBJ2-7; tentative D call: TRBD1 (5 bases). The V end lost 5 bases, the J end lost 3 bases, and 17 bases lay between the germline ends. This CDR3 is built from 15 residues. CDR1 is MDHEN, CDR2 SYDVKM, per germline. Written as DNA, the CDR3 is TGTGCCAGCAGTCCGACAGTCCGTCGAGACTACGAGCAGTACTTC. Protein product: CASSPTVRRDYEQYF.

This chain links TRBV12-3 or TRBV12-4 with TRBJ1-3; unclear D gene. The germline V and J ends were trimmed by 5 bases and 4 bases, with 9 bases remaining between them. The CDR3 totals 13 residues. DNA of the CDR3: TGTGCCAGCAGTCACACCACAGGAAACACCATATATTTT. As protein: CASSHTTGNTIYF.

This chain joins TRBV7-9 and TRBJ2-7, with unresolved D. Trimming pared 8 bases from V and 0 bases from J, leaving 11 bases between. Looked up from germline, CDR1 is SEHNR and CDR2 is FQNEAQ (reference sequence). CDR3 length: 13 amino acids. Written as DNA, the CDR3 is TGTGCCAGCGCGTCGCCGAACTCCTACGAGCAGTACTTC. Its protein is CASASPNSYEQYF.

This clonotype was counted only a few times. A much bigger clone sits one base away, suggesting this may be a read error. The chain employs TRBV12-3 or TRBV12-4 and TRBJ2-6; TRBD2 is a possible D gene (6 bases). The V end was cut by 7 bases, the J end by 5 bases, with 15 bases between. The CDR3 is 15 residues long. The CDR3 region is CASKSRGSRANVLTF. The CDR3 coding sequence is TGTGCCAGCAAATCACGGGGGTCTAGGGCCAACGTCCTGACTTTC.

This chain connects TRBV12-3 or TRBV12-4 to TRBJ2-7, with 8 bases lining up with TRBD1. With 7 bases clipped from V and 3 bases from J, the junction kept 8 bases outside the gene matches. There are 14 residues in the CDR3. The CDR3 nucleotides are TGTGCCAGCAAAAAAGGGACAGGAGTCTACGAGCAGTACTTC. Its protein product is CASKKGTGVYEQYF.

This chain links TRBV12-3 or TRBV12-4 with TRBJ1-5; D gene ambiguous. CDR3 length: 11 residues. The CDR3 loop is CATGPDQPQHF. The DNA of the CDR3 is TGTGCTACTGGGCCGGATCAGCCCCAGCATTTT.

This clonotype was recorded once. V is TRBV7-8 and J is TRBJ1-1; 8 nucleotides align to TRBD1. This CDR3 has 16 residues. The germline V gene has CDR1 SGHVS and CDR2 FQNEAQ. Losses at the gene ends were 2 bases for V and 1 base for J; bases not matched to a gene: 6. CDR3 loop: CASSLISGTGNTEAFF. DNA for the CDR3: TGTGCCAGCAGCTTAATAAGTGGGACAGGGAACACTGAAGCTTTCTTT.

The chain combines TRBV6-5 with TRBJ2-2; the match to TRBD2 covers 10 bases. Germline V gene data show CDR1 as MNHEY and CDR2 as SVGAGI. The CDR3 contains 15 residues. V lost 2 bases to trimming and J lost 6 bases; unmatched junction nucleotides: 3. The CDR3 nucleotides read TGTGCCAGCAGTTACGCTAGCGGGAGTCCCGGGGAGCTGTTTTTT. This codes for CASSYASGSPGELFF.

This clonotype occurred many times. The gene calls are TRBV5-4 and TRBJ1-2, with D tentatively TRBD1 (5 bases). Between the trimmed V and J ends, which lost 9 bases and 2 bases, there was a span of 11 bases. The germline CDR1 and CDR2 sequences are SGHNT and YYREEE (reference sequence). The CDR3 is 12 amino acids. CDR3 nucleotide sequence: TGTGCCACCTCGGACACGAACTATGGCTACACCTTC. Encoded protein: CATSDTNYGYTF.

The chain recombines TRBV24-1 with TRBJ1-3, with D unclear. CDR1 and CDR2 (germline): KGHDR, SFDVKD. The V gene lost 11 bases and the J gene lost 4 bases, with 17 bases spanning the gap. The CDR3 covers 14 residues. The CDR3 nucleotides are TGTGCCAGCAGCTTTGACACATTCGGAAACACCATATATTTT. This gives the protein CASSFDTFGNTIYF.

This clonotype was detected many times. The V gene is TRBV6-4, the J gene TRBJ2-2; the match to TRBD2 covers 15 bases. The CDR3 sequence is 17 residues long. V dropped 6 bases and J dropped 3; count of bases not matched to a gene: 5. Germline values: CDR1 MRHNA, CDR2 SNTAGT. DNA for the CDR3: TGTGCCAGCAGAGGGGGACTAGCGGGAGGATACACCGGGGAGCTGTTTTTT. Protein: CASRGGLAGGYTGELFF.

This clonotype showed up many times. This chain joins TRBV7-8 and TRBJ2-5, with D tentatively TRBD1 (5 bases). The CDR3 extends over 14 amino acids. The germline CDR1 and CDR2 sequences are SGHVS and FQNEAQ. Deletions cut 1 base from V and 1 base from J, with 7 bases between. Here the CDR3 reads CASSLGRGQETQYF. The CDR3 bases are TGTGCCAGCAGCTTAGGAAGGGGCCAAGAGACCCAGTACTTC.

This clonotype was counted only a few times. The rearrangement uses TRBV5-1 and TRBJ2-7, with 13 bases matching TRBD2. This CDR3 is built from 16 residues. Germline trimming cut 4 bases from V and 5 bases from J; bases unmatched to any gene: 9. CDR1 is SGHRS, CDR2 YFSETQ, per germline. CDR3 in amino acids: CASSGTSGRAGDEQYF. The CDR3 DNA sequence: TGCGCCAGCAGCGGAACTAGCGGGAGGGCCGGTGACGAGCAGTACTTC. The full variable domain, rest sourced from reference TRBV5-1 and TRBJ2-7, is KAGVTQTPRYLIKTRGQQVTLSCSPISGHRSVSWYQQTPGQGLQFLFEYFSETQRNKGNFPGRFSGRQFSNSRSEMNVSTLELGDSALYLCASSGTSGRAGDEQYFGPGTRLTVT.

This clonotype has only a few counts. The chain links TRBV27 to TRBJ2-7, with 7 bases that match TRBD1. J lost 3 bases, V lost 3 bases, and 5 bases had no gene match. This CDR3 has 14 residues. CDR1 is MNHEY, CDR2 SMNVEV, per germline (reference sequence). The CDR3 nucleotides read TGTGCCAGCAGTTTTGGGGACAGCTTCTACGAGCAGTACTTC. It translates to CASSFGDSFYEQYF.

This clonotype occurred many times. The chain has TRBV5-1 and TRBJ1-1, with D perhaps TRBD1 (5 bases). V was clipped by 7 bases and J by 4 bases, with 8 bases between them. The length of the CDR3 is 11 residues. Per germline, CDR1 SGHRS and CDR2 YFSETQ. For the CDR3, the DNA is TGCGCCAGCCAGGGTAGCACTGAAGCTTTCTTT. Residues: CASQGSTEAFF.